This TCR beta chain was sequenced for a study of shared clonotypes between healthy human individuals. Whole-study context: Each donor's CD8 memory used one plate, CD8 naive two, each CD4 subset three.

Points on this clone: Its antigen is undetermined.

Repertoires were generated with immunoSEQ multiplex PCR, while TCRdb's copy carries only in-frame clones and drops some. This sample has about 2.3 million clones, with 92% found just once. V was clipped by 5 bases and J by 4 bases, with 11 bases between them. The germline V gene has CDR1 SGHTA and CDR2 FQGNSA. The CDR3 is 13 residues long. The CD4+ fraction was divided into a CD45RA+ naive subset and a CD45RA-negative memory subset. Notes on the study in general: The sole specimen, blood, was sampled, and tissue repertoires likely differ. A handful of donors had around 5% of their naive CD4 clonotypes in common.

Sequencing was done on a sample of naive CD4+ T cells from PBMCs. As to subset: CD45RA+ positively selected. The source is a man younger than 35 in good health. Some clones in this sample may be carry-over from other donors' samples. The chain has TRBV7-2 and TRBJ1-1, with unresolved D. CDR3 sequence reads: CASSLSPATEAFF. The CDR3 DNA is TGTGCCAGCAGCCTGTCCCCTGCCACTGAAGCTTTCTTT.